This T cell receptor (beta chain) was observed in a study of T cell repertoires in cytomegalovirus infection. Study as a whole: Well-studied HLA-B-restricted epitopes and recently identified HLA-C-restricted epitopes of CMV were both used in the study. Shared public TCR beta signatures pointed to both CMV infection and a matching HLA type. Findings of the study overall: People with CMV and the relevant HLA were identified by cumulative public TCR beta family frequency.

The V gene end was trimmed by 6 bases and the J gene end by 6 bases; junction bases not matched to a gene: 13. This CDR3 is built from 17 residues. Germline CDR1 SGHVS, CDR2 FQNEAQ. TCRdb itself ran the reads through MiXCR, one entry per CDR3 protein. This sample has approximately 590,000 distinct CDR3 sequences, with almost 40% found just once. In this sample, this clonotype turned up a few times. The antigen is undetermined. This sequence was found in a human donor in good health (CMV status not recorded). Some clones in this sample may be carry-over from other donors' samples. The rearrangement joins TRBV7-8 to TRBJ2-2, with TRBD2 matching 10 bases. The specimen comprised cultured PBMCs, sampled from culture after CMV antigen stimulation. DNA of the CDR3: TGTGCCAGCAGACAAAGGCTAGCGGGAGAAGGGGCCGGGGAGCTGTTTTTT. This codes for CASRQRLAGEGAGELFF.